The present TCR beta chain was sequenced within a study of T cell repertoires in cytomegalovirus infection. Overall study results and limits: Summed frequency of public TCR beta families distinguished CMV carriers with the relevant HLA.

In this sample, this clonotype turned up many times. Its antigen is unknown. TCRdb re-analysed the reads in MiXCR, keeping a single row per CDR3 protein. The data show 200,000 to 300,000 distinct CDR3 sequences, over 8% seen once. With 5 bases clipped from V and 5 bases from J, the junction kept 11 bases outside the gene matches. CDR1 is SEHNR, CDR2 FQNEAQ, per germline (reference sequence). The CDR3 is 15 residues long. This receptor was identified in a human donor in good health (CMV status not recorded). Some clones in this sample may be carry-over from other donors' samples. This rearrangement joins TRBV7-9 to TRBJ2-7; TRBD1 aligns across 8 bases. Sequencing was carried out using PBMCs. The CDR3, as DNA: TGTGCCAGCAGCCACCCGGGACAGGTTGTCCACGAGCAGTACTTC. This translates into CASSHPGQVVHEQYF.